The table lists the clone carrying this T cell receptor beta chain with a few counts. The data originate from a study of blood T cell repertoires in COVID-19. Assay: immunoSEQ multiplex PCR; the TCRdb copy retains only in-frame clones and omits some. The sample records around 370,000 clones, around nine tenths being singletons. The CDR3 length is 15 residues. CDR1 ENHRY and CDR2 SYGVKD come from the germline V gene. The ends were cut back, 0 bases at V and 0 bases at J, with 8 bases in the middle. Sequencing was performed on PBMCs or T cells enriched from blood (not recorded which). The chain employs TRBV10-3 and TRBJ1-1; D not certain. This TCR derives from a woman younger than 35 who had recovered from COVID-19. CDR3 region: CAISESDTMNTEAFF. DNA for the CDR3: TGTGCCATCAGTGAGTCTGACACCATGAACACTGAAGCTTTCTTT.